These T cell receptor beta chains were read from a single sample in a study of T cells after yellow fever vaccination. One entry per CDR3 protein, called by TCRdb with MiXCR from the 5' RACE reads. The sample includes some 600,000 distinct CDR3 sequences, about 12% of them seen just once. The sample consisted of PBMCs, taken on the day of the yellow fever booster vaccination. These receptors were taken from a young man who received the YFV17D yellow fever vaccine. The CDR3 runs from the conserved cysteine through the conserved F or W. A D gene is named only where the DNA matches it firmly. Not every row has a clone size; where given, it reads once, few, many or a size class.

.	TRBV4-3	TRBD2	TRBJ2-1	TGCGCCAGCAGCCAAGGGATCGCGGGAGGGCCGCAGGAGCAGTTCTTC	CASSQGIAGGPQEQFF
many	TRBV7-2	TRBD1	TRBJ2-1	TGTGCCAGCAGCTTGCTAGAGGGGGCCCTAAATGAGCAGTTCTTC	CASSLLEGALNEQFF
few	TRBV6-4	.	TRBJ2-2	TGTGCCAGCCGGGCAGTCTTACAGACCGGGGAGCTGTTTTTT	CASRAVLQTGELFF
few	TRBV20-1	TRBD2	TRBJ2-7	TGCAGTGCTCTTCTAGCGGGGGGCTACGAGCAGTACTTC	CSALLAGGYEQYF
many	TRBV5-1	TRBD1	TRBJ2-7	TGCGCCAGCAGCTTGGGGACAGGGTCCGAGCAGTACTTC	CASSLGTGSEQYF
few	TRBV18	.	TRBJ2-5	TGTGCCAGCTCAGCTAGCAATGTTATGGAGACCCAGTACTTC	CASSASNVMETQYF
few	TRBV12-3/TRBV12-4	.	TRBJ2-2	TGTGCCAGCAGCCAGGGAGAAGCCGGGGAGCTGTTTTTT	CASSQGEAGELFF
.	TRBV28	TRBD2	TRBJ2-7	TGTGCCAGCAGTCCTCCGAGCGGGGCGACGACCTACGAGCAGTACTTC	CASSPPSGATTYEQYF
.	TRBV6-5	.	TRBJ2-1	TGTGCCATCAGTTACAGAGACCTAGCGTACAATGAGCAGTTCTTC	CAISYRDLAYNEQFF
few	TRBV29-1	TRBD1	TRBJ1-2	TGCAGCGCGGTACGGATAGGGGGCGCCAATGGCTACACCTTC	CSAVRIGGANGYTF
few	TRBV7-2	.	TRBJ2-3	TGTGCCAGCAACATACTCAGCACAGATACGCAGTATTTT	CASNILSTDTQYF
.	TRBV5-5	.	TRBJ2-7	TGTGCCAGCAGCCCTGGGATGGGCTCCTACGAGCAGTACTTC	CASSPGMGSYEQYF
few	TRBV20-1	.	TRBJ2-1	TGCAGTGCCGTAGAGGGGGGACGGAATGAGCAGTTCTTC	CSAVEGGRNEQFF
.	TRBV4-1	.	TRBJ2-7	TGCGCCAGCAGCCAAGATTGGCAGGACATCTACGAGCAGTACTTC	CASSQDWQDIYEQYF
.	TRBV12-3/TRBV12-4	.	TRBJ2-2	TGTGCCAGCATCGCGGGACTCTCCCCCGGGGAGCTGTTTTTT	CASIAGLSPGELFF
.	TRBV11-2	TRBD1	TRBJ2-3	TGTGCCAGCAGCTTACTCCCGACAGGGGGCGGAGGCACAGATACGCAGTATTTT	CASSLLPTGGGGTDTQYF